Each of the 25 T cell receptor beta chains below was sequenced from the same sample in a study of blood T cell repertoires in COVID-19. Clones were read by immunoSEQ multiplex PCR, and TCRdb kept only the in-frame ones, dropping some. The data contain 35,000 to 50,000 clones, 91% of them singletons. The sequenced sample consisted of peripheral blood. The receptors stem from a woman aged 25-40 years in a cohort sampled during active COVID-19.

The chain uses TRBV7-8 and TRBJ2-5; D possibly corresponds to TRBD2 (6 bases). In germline, CDR1 is SGHVS, CDR2 FQNEAQ. This CDR3 has 19 residues. The V end was cut by 6 bases, the J end by 5 bases, with 31 bases between. The CDR3 protein is CASSKGDWRESAKRETQYF. The CDR3 DNA is TGTGCCAGCAGTAAAGGGGATTGGCGGGAATCTGCCAAGCGGGAGACCCAGTACTTC. Together with reference TRBV7-8 and TRBJ2-5, the CDR3 gives the full variable domain: GAGVSQSPRYKVAKRGQDVALRCDPISGHVSLFWYQQALGQGPEFLTYFQNEAQLDKSGLPSDRFFAERPEGSVSTLKIQRTQQEDSAVYLCASSKGDWRESAKRETQYFGPGTRLLVL.

The genes are TRBV18 and TRBJ2-1; D perhaps matches TRBD2 (5 bases). The CDR3 covers 15 residues. V lost 4 bases, J lost 4 bases, and 14 bases lay in between. Per the germline V gene, CDR1 is KGHSH and CDR2 is LQKENI. The CDR3 DNA reads TGTGCCAGCTCACAGAGCGGCCAGATGTACAATGAGCAGTTCTTC. Amino acid sequence: CASSQSGQMYNEQFF.

J is TRBJ2-1 and V is TRBV3-1 (or the pseudogene TRBV3-2); 12 bases align to TRBD2. V lost 0 bases to trimming and J lost 3 bases; unmatched junction nucleotides: 3. The CDR3 covers 17 residues. Per germline, CDR1 LGHDT and CDR2 YNNKEL (reference sequence). The CDR3 loop reads CASSQETLAGGYNEQFF. CDR3 coding DNA: TGTGCCAGCAGCCAAGAGACACTAGCGGGAGGCTACAATGAGCAGTTCTTC.

By share, this clone ranks as medium-sized (0.01 to 0.1%). The rearrangement links TRBV11-3 to TRBJ2-7; the match to TRBD2 covers 7 bases. J lost 2 bases, V lost 5 bases, and 6 bases had no gene match. This CDR3 has 14 amino acids. Germline assignment: CDR1 SGHNT and CDR2 YENEEA. The CDR3 is CASSKKRGAYEQYF. The DNA of the CDR3 is TGTGCCAGCAGCAAGAAACGGGGGGCCTACGAGCAGTACTTC.

The chain uses TRBV6-5 and TRBJ1-6, with 9 nucleotides matching TRBD1. Looked up from germline, CDR1 is MNHEY and CDR2 is SVGAGI. Trimming at V came to 0 bases and at J to 9 bases, leaving 6 bases not matched to a gene. The length of the CDR3 is 16 residues. CDR3: CASSYSTGTGTSPLHF. Here the CDR3 DNA reads TGTGCCAGCAGTTACTCGACCGGGACAGGGACTTCACCCCTCCACTTT.

CDR3 loop: CASSLDSNTEAFF. CDR3 DNA: TGTGCCAGCAGTCTCGACTCGAACACTGAAGCTTTCTTT. The rearrangement uses TRBV2 and TRBJ1-1; D is unresolved. CDR1 SNHLY and CDR2 FYNNEI come from the germline V gene. The CDR3 runs 13 residues. V was cut by 5 bases and J by 1 base, with 8 bases left in between. The full variable domain, completed using reference TRBV2 and TRBJ1-1, is EPEVTQTPSHQVTQMGQEVILRCVPISNHLYFYWYRQILGQKVEFLVSFYNNEISEKSEIFDDQFSVERPDGSNFTLKIRSTKLEDSAMYFCASSLDSNTEAFFGQGTRLTVV.

The rearrangement joins TRBV4-3 to TRBJ2-7, with TRBD1 identical over 7 bases. Unmatched junction bases numbered 4, after V lost 0 bases and J lost 2 bases. Germline assignment: CDR1 LGHNA and CDR2 YSLEER. CDR3 length equals 15 residues. CDR3 in amino acids: CASSQEWQGAYEQYF. In DNA form, the CDR3 reads TGCGCCAGCAGCCAAGAGTGGCAGGGGGCCTACGAGCAGTACTTC.

The chain employs TRBV11-2 and TRBJ2-7; D is unresolved. Germline V CDR1 and CDR2: SGHAT, FQNNGV. Trimming cost V 0 bases and J 0 bases, with 18 bases left between them. The length of the CDR3 is 18 residues. DNA for the CDR3: TGTGCCAGCAGCTTAGATAGACCCCCTAAAAGGAGCTCCTACGAGCAGTACTTC. It codes for CASSLDRPPKRSSYEQYF.

This chain joins TRBV9 and TRBJ1-5; TRBD1 might be the D (6 bases). The CDR3 covers 15 residues. Trimming took off 4 bases at V and 6 bases at J, with 17 bases between the two ends. Germline V lookup: CDR1 SGDLS, CDR2 YYNGEE. This chain's CDR3 is CASSPAGGPGQPQHF. CDR3 nucleotide sequence: TGTGCCAGCAGCCCCGCCGGGGGGCCCGGTCAGCCCCAGCATTTT.

The rearrangement joins TRBV13 to TRBJ1-2; D gene uncertain. Trimming removed 5 bases from V and 0 bases from J, with 13 bases in between. CDR1 is PRHDT and CDR2 is FYEKMQ in the germline V gene (reference sequence). The CDR3 length is 15 residues. The CDR3 DNA reads TGTGCCAGCAGCCTTCGACACCCAGCTAACTATGGCTACACCTTC. Protein: CASSLRHPANYGYTF.

The chain has TRBV19 and TRBJ1-4; TRBD1 agrees at 8 bases. V gave up 5 bases and J gave up 2 bases; unmatched junction bases: 4. Germline CDR1 is LNHDA and CDR2 is SQIVND (reference sequence). This CDR3 region has 15 residues. DNA for the CDR3: TGTGCCAGTAGTGACCAGGGGGCGACTAATGAAAAACTGTTTTTT. Protein product: CASSDQGATNEKLFF.

The chain employs TRBV6-5 and TRBJ2-5; 7 bases match TRBD1. The V gene's germline CDR1 is MNHEY and CDR2 SVGAGI. The V and J ends lost 2 bases and 4 bases, in that order; junction bases with no gene match: 10. CDR3 size: 16 residues. The CDR3 DNA is TGTGCCAGCAGTTACGGACAGGTTGGAGGATCAGAGACCCAGTACTTC. As protein: CASSYGQVGGSETQYF.

As DNA, the CDR3 is TGTGCCACTCATCCGGGACAGGGGAACACTGAAGCTTTCTTT. Its protein product is CATHPGQGNTEAFF. This chain links TRBV15 with TRBJ1-1, with 9 nucleotides matching TRBD1. The V segment lost 9 bases and the J segment 1 base; nucleotides outside the gene matches: 6. Germline CDR1 is LNHNV and CDR2 is YYDKDF (reference sequence). The CDR3 spans 14 residues. Variable domain in full (rest from reference TRBV15 and TRBJ1-1): DAMVIQNPRYQVTQFGKPVTLSCSQTLNHNVMYWYQQKSSQAPKLLFHYYDKDFNNEADTPDNFQSRRPNTSFCFLDIRSPGLGDTAMYLCATHPGQGNTEAFFGQGTRLTVV.

This rearrangement joins TRBV14 to TRBJ2-7; D is perhaps TRBD2 (6 bases). Trimming pared 7 bases from V and 0 bases from J, leaving 16 bases between. Germline V gene sequence: CDR1 SGHDN, CDR2 FVKESK. The CDR3 has 15 amino acids. The CDR3 region has the DNA TGTGCCAGCAACGGATGGAGGGATAGCTCCTACGAGCAGTACTTC. Residues: CASNGWRDSSYEQYF.

This clone was seen only once. This chain joins TRBV30 and TRBJ1-4; no definite D call. Trimming shortened V by 0 bases and J by 8 bases, and 4 bases separated the two germline ends. In germline, CDR1 is GTSNPN, CDR2 SVGIG (reference sequence). This CDR3 has 11 amino acids. The CDR3 DNA is TGTGCCTGGAGTGTTAGCGAAAAACTGTTTTTT. This translates into CAWSVSEKLFF. Variable domain in full (rest from reference TRBV30 and TRBJ1-4): SQTIHQWPATLVQPVGSPLSLECTVEGTSNPNLYWYRQAAGRGLQLLFYSVGIGQISSEVPQNLSASRPQDRQFILSSKKLLLSDSGFYLCAWSVSEKLFFGSGTQLSVL.

This chain joins TRBV5-1 and TRBJ2-3; 9 bases align to TRBD1. V lost 0 bases to trimming and J lost 3 bases; unmatched junction nucleotides: 5. Germline CDR1 reads SGHRS; CDR2 reads YFSETQ. This CDR3 contains 16 residues. This CDR3 is CASSLARDRETDTQYF. The CDR3 DNA reads as TGCGCCAGCAGCTTGGCCCGGGACAGGGAAACAGATACGCAGTATTTT.

This chain connects TRBV7-9 to TRBJ1-6; D uncertain. V was clipped by 1 base and J by 0 bases, with 10 bases between them. Germline CDR1 is SEHNR and CDR2 is FQNEAQ (reference sequence). The CDR3 spans 17 residues. For the CDR3, the DNA is TGTGCCAGCAGCTTAGTCGTGGGGAGCTCCTATAATTCACCCCTCCACTTT. Translating gives CASSLVVGSSYNSPLHF.

The genes are TRBV24-1 and TRBJ2-1; weak D call: TRBD1 (6 bases). The V gene's germline CDR1 is KGHDR and CDR2 SFDVKD. The length of the CDR3 is 11 residues. V was shortened by 6 bases and J by 10 bases, with 9 bases between the two germline ends. The CDR3 bases are TGTGCCACCAGTTACACAGGGGAGCAGTTCTTC. Amino acid sequence: CATSYTGEQFF.

V and J are TRBV2 and TRBJ2-3; maybe TRBD2 (6 bases). Deletions cut 3 bases from V and 1 base from J, with 14 bases between. This CDR3 is 16 amino acids long. Germline CDR1 and CDR2: SNHLY and FYNNEI. CDR3 residues: CASSELARWGTDTQYF. CDR3 sequence (DNA): TGTGCCAGCAGTGAGCTAGCGCGTTGGGGCACAGATACGCAGTATTTT.

This rearrangement joins TRBV19 to TRBJ2-7; TRBD1 matches at 7 bases. The CDR3 sequence is 14 residues long. Trimming at V came to 6 bases and at J to 2 bases, leaving 7 bases not matched to a gene. From germline, CDR1 is LNHDA and CDR2 SQIVND (reference sequence). CDR3 protein: CASRTGAGAYEQYF. In DNA, the CDR3 is TGTGCCAGTAGAACAGGGGCAGGAGCCTACGAGCAGTACTTC.

The genes are TRBV7-9 and TRBJ2-7, with 16 nucleotides matching TRBD2. Germline loops: CDR1 SEHNR, CDR2 FQNEAQ (reference sequence). The CDR3 has 17 residues. Trimming took 0 bases from V and 6 from J; bases not matched to a gene: 5. The CDR3 coding sequence is TGTGCCAGCAGCTTAGCGCTGGGACTAGCGGGAGGGGGCGAGCAGTACTTC. Protein sequence: CASSLALGLAGGGEQYF.

The J gene is TRBJ1-2, the V gene TRBV19; 7 nucleotides match TRBD1. This CDR3 is 15 amino acids long. The germline gives CDR1 LNHDA, CDR2 SQIVND (reference sequence). Trimming removed 7 bases from V and 4 bases from J; junction bases left unmatched: 12. CDR3 residues: CASTIFVGQSYGYTF. The CDR3 bases are TGTGCCAGTACCATTTTTGTGGGACAGTCCTATGGCTACACCTTC.

This clone appeared a few times. V gene TRBV2 combines with J gene TRBJ2-7, with TRBD1 identical over 7 bases. From germline, CDR1 is SNHLY and CDR2 FYNNEI. This CDR3 spans 15 amino acids. Trimming removed 6 bases from V and 3 bases from J; junction bases left unmatched: 11. The CDR3 DNA reads as TGTGCCAGCAGGGTGGACAGGATTTTGGTCTACGAGCAGTACTTC. Protein product: CASRVDRILVYEQYF.

The chain has TRBV9 and TRBJ2-5; 7 bases map to TRBD1. This CDR3 contains 13 residues. Germline V gene sequence: CDR1 SGDLS, CDR2 YYNGEE. J gave up 3 bases and V 7 bases, and 6 bases lay outside the gene matches. The CDR3, as DNA: TGTGCCAGCTTACGACAGGGTAAAGAGACCCAGTACTTC. As protein: CASLRQGKETQYF.

The chain recombines TRBV19 with TRBJ2-6, with D unclear. Germline V gives CDR1 LNHDA, CDR2 SQIVND (reference sequence). The V end lost 4 bases, the J end lost 0 bases, and 16 bases lay between the germline ends. The CDR3 sequence is 18 residues long. CDR3 DNA: TGTGCCAGTAGTACCAATATCAAACAGTACTCTGGGGCCAACGTCCTGACTTTC. This codes for CASSTNIKQYSGANVLTF.